The clone carrying this T cell receptor beta chain was detected ten times or more. Its antigen is not known. The sample belongs to a study of blood T cells in healthy people across ages. General observations from the study: The study found more naive CD4+ cells and higher diversity in long-lived than aged donors.

Trimming stripped 3 bases from V and 7 bases from J, with 12 bases between. This CDR3 has 12 amino acids. CDR1 and CDR2 (germline): DFQATT, SNEGSKA (reference sequence). Using a J-beta primer mix together with a sample-barcoded 5' primer, a second PCR was run for roughly 6 to 12 cycles. TCRdb re-derived calls from the 5' RACE reads in MiXCR, one entry per CDR3 protein. The sample holds 1.5 million to 2 million distinct CDR3 sequences, about 35% seen once. The chain recombines TRBV20-1 with TRBJ1-2; D is uncertain. The sequence was obtained from a woman under 40 in good health. The specimen sequenced was blood. CDR3 residues: CSARRPTGGYTF. For the CDR3, the DNA is TGCAGTGCTAGGAGGCCGACCGGTGGCTACACCTTC.